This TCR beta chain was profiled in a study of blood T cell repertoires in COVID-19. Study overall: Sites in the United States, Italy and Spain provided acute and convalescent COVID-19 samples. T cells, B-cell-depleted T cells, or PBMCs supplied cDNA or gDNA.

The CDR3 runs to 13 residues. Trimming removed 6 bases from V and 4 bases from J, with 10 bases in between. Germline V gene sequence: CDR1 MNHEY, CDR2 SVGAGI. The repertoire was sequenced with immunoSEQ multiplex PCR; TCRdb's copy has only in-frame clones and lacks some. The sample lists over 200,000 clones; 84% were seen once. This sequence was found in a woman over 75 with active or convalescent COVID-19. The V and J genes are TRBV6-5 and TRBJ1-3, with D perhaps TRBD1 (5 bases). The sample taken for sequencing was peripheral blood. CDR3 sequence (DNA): TGTGCCAGCAGCCCCTCAGGGGGAAACACCATATATTTT. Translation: CASSPSGGNTIYF.